What follows is one T cell receptor beta chain and its context. Only in-frame clones appear in the TCRdb table, and some are missing; sequencing was by immunoSEQ multiplex PCR. The sample includes under 350,000 clones, around 90% of them seen just once. Trimming stripped 1 base from V and 3 bases from J, with 20 bases between. The CDR3 contains 18 residues. Germline V gives CDR1 LNHNV, CDR2 YYDKDF (reference sequence). This sample was taken from a study of blood T cell repertoires in COVID-19. Study summary: Sites across the United States, Italy and Spain contributed samples from acute and convalescent COVID-19. The cDNA or gDNA used as material had been derived from T cells, B-cell-depleted T cells, or PBMCs.

Enrolled through a virtual design, the participants were between roughly 18 and 90 years of age and came from roughly 22 US areas. Material: PBMCs or T cells enriched from blood (not recorded which). The sequence derives from a man in his sixties who had recovered from COVID-19. V and J are TRBV15 and TRBJ2-3, with D possibly being TRBD1 (6 bases). The CDR3 DNA reads as TGTGCCACCAGCAGAGGGGGGCCGGGCTACCGGTGGACAGATACGCAGTATTTT. Translating it yields CATSRGGPGYRWTDTQYF.